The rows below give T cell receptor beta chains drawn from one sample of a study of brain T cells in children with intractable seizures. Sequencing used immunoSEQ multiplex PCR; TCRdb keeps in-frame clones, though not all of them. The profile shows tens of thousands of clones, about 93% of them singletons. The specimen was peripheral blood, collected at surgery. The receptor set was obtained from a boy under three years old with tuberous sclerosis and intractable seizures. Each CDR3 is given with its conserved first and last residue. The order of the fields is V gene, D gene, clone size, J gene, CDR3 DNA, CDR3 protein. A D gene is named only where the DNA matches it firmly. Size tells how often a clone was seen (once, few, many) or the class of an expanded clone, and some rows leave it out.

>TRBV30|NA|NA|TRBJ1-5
TGTGCCTGGAGCCATGGGGGGCTCAGCAATCAGCCCCAGCATTTT
CAWSHGGLSNQPQHF
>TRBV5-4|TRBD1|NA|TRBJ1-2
TGTGCCAGCAGCCACCGGGACAGTAACTATGGCTACACCTTC
CASSHRDSNYGYTF
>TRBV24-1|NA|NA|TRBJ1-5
TGTGCCACCAGTGATTTGGGACACAATCAGCCCCAGCATTTT
CATSDLGHNQPQHF
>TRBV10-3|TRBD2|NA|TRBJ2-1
TGTGCCATCGCTAGCGGGGCCTCCTACAATGAGCAGTTCTTC
CAIASGASYNEQFF
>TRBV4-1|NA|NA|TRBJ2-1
TGCGCCAGCAGCCACCCGGGAGCAGGTGATGAGCAGTTCTTC
CASSHPGAGDEQFF
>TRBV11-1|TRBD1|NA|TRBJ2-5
TGTGCCAGCAGCTCCGGGACAGGGAGAGAAGAGACCCAGTACTTC
CASSSGTGREETQYF
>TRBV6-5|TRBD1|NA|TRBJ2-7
TGTGCCAGCAGTTCCCCGGAACAGGGGGCGGGGGAGCAGTACTTC
CASSSPEQGAGEQYF
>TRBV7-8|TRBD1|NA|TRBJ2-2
TGTGCCAGCAGCTTAGAACAGGGGGCGATCGGGGAGCTGTTTTTT
CASSLEQGAIGELFF
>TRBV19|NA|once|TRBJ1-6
TGTGCCAGTAGTATACAACCGACCAGCTCCTATAATTCACCCCTCCACTTT
CASSIQPTSSYNSPLHF
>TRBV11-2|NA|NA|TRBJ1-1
TGTGCCAGCAGCTTAGCTAGCTCGGGCACTGAAGCTTTCTTT
CASSLASSGTEAFF
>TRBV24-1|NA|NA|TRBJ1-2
TGTGCCACCAGTGATTCCGGGACCTTCTATGGCTACACCTTC
CATSDSGTFYGYTF
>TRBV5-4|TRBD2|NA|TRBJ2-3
TGTGCCAGCAGTTCCCAAGCGGGAGGGCCTATGGGGACAGATACGCAGTATTTT
CASSSQAGGPMGTDTQYF
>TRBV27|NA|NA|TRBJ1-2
TGTGCCAGCAGCTATACCGGGGGCGCTGACTATGGCTACACCTTC
CASSYTGGADYGYTF
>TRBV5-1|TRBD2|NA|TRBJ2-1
TGCGCCAGCAGCTTGACCGGACTAGAACGGCGTGGCGACGTGGGCTACAATGAGCAGTTCTTC
CASSLTGLERRGDVGYNEQFF
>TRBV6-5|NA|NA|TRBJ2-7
TGTGCCAGCAGCCCCACGAGCGGGCATTCCTACGAGCAGTACTTC
CASSPTSGHSYEQYF
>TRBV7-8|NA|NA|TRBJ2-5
TGTGCCAGCAGCTCTAGGACAGGCGGAGGGGAGACCCAGTACTTC
CASSSRTGGGETQYF
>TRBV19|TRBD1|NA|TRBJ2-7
TGTGCCAGTAGTATAGGGGGACAGGGGGCCTACGAGCAGTACTTC
CASSIGGQGAYEQYF
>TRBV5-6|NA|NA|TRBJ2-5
TGTGCCAGCAGCTTGGAAGGGAGGCAAGAGACCCAGTACTTC
CASSLEGRQETQYF
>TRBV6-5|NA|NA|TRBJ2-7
TGTGCCAGCATGTCAGGGGCCAGCTCCTACGAGCAGTACTTC
CASMSGASSYEQYF
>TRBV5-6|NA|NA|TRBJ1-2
TGTGCCAGCAGCTTGATAAGGGGGGGCTATGGCTACACCTTC
CASSLIRGGYGYTF
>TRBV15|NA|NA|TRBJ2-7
TGTGCCACCAGCGTCACAGAGGGCTCCTACGAGCAGTACTTC
CATSVTEGSYEQYF
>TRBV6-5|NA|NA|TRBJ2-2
TGTGCCAGCAGTCCCCCGGGACCTTACACCGGGGAGCTGTTTTTT
CASSPPGPYTGELFF
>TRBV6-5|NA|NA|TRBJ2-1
TGTGCCAGCAGTAGGGCAGGGATCCGCTACAATGAGCAGTTCTTC
CASSRAGIRYNEQFF
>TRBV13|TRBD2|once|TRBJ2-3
TGTGCCAGCAGCTTCGGACTAGCGGGAGGGCCTATAGATACGCAGTATTTT
CASSFGLAGGPIDTQYF
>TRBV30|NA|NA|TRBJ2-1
TGTGCCTGGAGTGTTTTAAGCGGATATGAGCAGTTCTTC
CAWSVLSGYEQFF
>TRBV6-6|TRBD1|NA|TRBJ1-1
TGTGCCAGCAGTCTCGGACAGGGGATGAACACTGAAGCTTTCTTT
CASSLGQGMNTEAFF
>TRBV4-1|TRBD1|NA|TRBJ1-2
TGCGCCAGCAGCCAACCTCATGGCCAGGGGGCTTTGAATGGCTACACCTTC
CASSQPHGQGALNGYTF
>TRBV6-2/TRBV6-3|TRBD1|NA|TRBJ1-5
TGTGCCAGCAGTTACAACCAAGAGACAGGGGACCTATATAGCAATCAGCCCCAGCATTTT
CASSYNQETGDLYSNQPQHF
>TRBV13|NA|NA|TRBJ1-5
TGTGCCAGCAGCTTAAGAAGCCAGCCCCAGCATTTT
CASSLRSQPQHF
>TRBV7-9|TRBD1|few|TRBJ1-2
TGTGCCAGCAGCGCCTTTCTAGGGACAGGGCGAAGGGGCTACACCTTC
CASSAFLGTGRRGYTF
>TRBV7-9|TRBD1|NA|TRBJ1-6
TGTGCCAGCCGACCGGGACAGTGGGGCTCCTATAATTCACCCCTCCACTTT
CASRPGQWGSYNSPLHF
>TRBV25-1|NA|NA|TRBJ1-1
TGTGCCAGCAGTGAATTCCATGGGGCGGGGGCTGAAGCTTTCTTT
CASSEFHGAGAEAFF
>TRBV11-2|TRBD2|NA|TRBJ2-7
TGTGCCAGCAGCGCGGGACTAGCGGTAGGATACGAGCAGTACTTC
CASSAGLAVGYEQYF
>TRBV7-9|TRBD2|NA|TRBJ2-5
TGTGCCAGCAGCTTAGTAGCGGGGGCACAAGAGACCCAGTACTTC
CASSLVAGAQETQYF
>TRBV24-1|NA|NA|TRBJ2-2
TGTGCCACCAGTGCGTCCACCGGGGAGCTGTTTTTT
CATSASTGELFF